This T cell receptor (beta chain) appears in the sequencing data of a study of early T cells in non-severe SARS-CoV-2 infection. Each CDR3 protein is one row after TCRdb ran MiXCR on the 5' RACE reads. The table shows approximately 64,000 distinct CDR3 sequences, with 20% occurring only once. The CDR3 has 15 residues. Looked up from germline, CDR1 is SEHNR and CDR2 is FQNEAQ (reference sequence). With V trimmed by 0 bases and J by 11 bases, 7 bases remained unmatched. The chain couples TRBV7-9 to TRBJ1-4, with 9 positions matching TRBD1. The sequence was collected from an adult who was a healthcare worker with PCR-confirmed SARS-CoV-2 infection or an uninfected control (not recorded which). The specimen was whole blood, collected at baseline. In DNA form, the CDR3 reads TGTGCCAGCAGCTTAGCAGGACAGGGGATTGGCAAACTGTTTTTT. Translating gives CASSLAGQGIGKLFF.